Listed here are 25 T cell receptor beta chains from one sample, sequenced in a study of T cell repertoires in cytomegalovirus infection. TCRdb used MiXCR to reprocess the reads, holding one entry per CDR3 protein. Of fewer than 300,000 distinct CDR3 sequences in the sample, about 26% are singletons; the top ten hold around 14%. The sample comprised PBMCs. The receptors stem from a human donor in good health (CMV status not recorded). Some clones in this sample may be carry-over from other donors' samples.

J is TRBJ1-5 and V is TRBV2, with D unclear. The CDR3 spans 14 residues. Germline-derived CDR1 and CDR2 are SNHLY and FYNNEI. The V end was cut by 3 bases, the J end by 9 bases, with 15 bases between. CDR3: CASSDGGSVGPQHF. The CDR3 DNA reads TGTGCCAGCAGTGACGGCGGTAGCGTGGGGCCCCAGCATTTT.

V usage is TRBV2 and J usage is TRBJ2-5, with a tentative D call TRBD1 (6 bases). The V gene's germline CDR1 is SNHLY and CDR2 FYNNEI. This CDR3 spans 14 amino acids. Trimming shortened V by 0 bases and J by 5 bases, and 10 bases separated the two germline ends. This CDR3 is CASSEARQGETQYF. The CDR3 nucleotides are TGTGCCAGCAGTGAAGCCAGGCAGGGGGAGACCCAGTACTTC.

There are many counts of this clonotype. In DNA form, the CDR3 reads TGTGCCAGCAGCTTAGTCCAGGGACTAGCGGGAGTTTCCGCAGATACGCAGTATTTT. Translated: CASSLVQGLAGVSADTQYF. The chain couples TRBV7-2 to TRBJ2-3; 14 positions agree with TRBD2. The ends lost 1 base at V and 4 bases at J; junction bases unmatched: 10. Germline assignment: CDR1 SGHTA and CDR2 FQGNSA. The CDR3 runs 19 residues.

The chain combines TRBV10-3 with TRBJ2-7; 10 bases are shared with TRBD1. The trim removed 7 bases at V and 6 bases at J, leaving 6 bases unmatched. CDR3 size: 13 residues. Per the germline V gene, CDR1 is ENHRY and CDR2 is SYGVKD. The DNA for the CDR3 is TGTGCCATCACTTCGGACAGGGGGAGCGAGCAGTACTTC. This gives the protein CAITSDRGSEQYF.

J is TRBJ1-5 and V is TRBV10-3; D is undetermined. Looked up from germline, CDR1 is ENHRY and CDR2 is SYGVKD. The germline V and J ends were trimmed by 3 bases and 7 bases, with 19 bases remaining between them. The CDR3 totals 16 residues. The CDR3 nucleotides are TGTGCCATCAGTGAAAGTGAAGGGCGAAGAAGCCAGCCCCAGCATTTT. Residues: CAISESEGRRSQPQHF.

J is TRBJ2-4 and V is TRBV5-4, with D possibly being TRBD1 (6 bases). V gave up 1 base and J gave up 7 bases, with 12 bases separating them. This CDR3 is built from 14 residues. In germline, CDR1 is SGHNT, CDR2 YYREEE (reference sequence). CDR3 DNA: TGTGCCAGCAGCTTGTGGGGGCAGGGGAACATTCAGTACTTC. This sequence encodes CASSLWGQGNIQYF.

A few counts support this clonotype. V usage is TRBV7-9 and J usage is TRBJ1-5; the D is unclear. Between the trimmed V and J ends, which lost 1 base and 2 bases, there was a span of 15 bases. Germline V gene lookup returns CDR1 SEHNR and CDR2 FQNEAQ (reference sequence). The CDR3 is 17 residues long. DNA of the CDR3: TGTGCCAGCAGCTTAGGAGCAGGAGGCAAGGGCAATCAGCCCCAGCATTTT. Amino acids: CASSLGAGGKGNQPQHF. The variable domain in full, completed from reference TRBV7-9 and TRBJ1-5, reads DTGVSQNPRHKITKRGQNVTFRCDPISEHNRLYWYRQTLGQGPEFLTYFQNEAQLEKSRLLSDRFSAERPKGSFSTLEIQRTEQGDSAMYLCASSLGAGGKGNQPQHFGDGTRLSIL.

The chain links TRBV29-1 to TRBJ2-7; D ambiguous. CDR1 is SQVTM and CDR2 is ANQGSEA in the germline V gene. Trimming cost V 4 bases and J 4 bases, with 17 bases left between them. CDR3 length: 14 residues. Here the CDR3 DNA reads TGCAGCGTTGCAGTCGGCTCCTTCGGGTACGAGCAGTACTTC. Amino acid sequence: CSVAVGSFGYEQYF.

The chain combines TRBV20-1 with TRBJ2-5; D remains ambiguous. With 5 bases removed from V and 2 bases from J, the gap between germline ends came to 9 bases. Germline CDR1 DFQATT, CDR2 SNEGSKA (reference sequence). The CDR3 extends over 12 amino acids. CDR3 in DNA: TGCAGTGCTCAAAGTATACAAGAGACCCAGTACTTC. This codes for CSAQSIQETQYF.

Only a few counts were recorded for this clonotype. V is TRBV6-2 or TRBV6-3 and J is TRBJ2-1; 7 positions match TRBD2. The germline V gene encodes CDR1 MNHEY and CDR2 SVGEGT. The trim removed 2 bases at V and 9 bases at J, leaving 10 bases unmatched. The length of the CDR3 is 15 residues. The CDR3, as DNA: TGTGCCAGCAGTTACGCCGGCGGGAGAGGAGGTGAGCAGTTCTTC. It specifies CASSYAGGRGGEQFF.

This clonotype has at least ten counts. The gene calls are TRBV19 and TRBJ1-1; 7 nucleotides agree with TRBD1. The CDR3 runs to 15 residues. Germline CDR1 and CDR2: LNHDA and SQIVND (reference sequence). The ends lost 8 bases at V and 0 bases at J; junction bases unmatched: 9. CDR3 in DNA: TGTGCCAGTCGCGGACAGGCTATGATGAACACTGAAGCTTTCTTT. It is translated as CASRGQAMMNTEAFF. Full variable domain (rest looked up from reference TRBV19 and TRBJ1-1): DGGITQSPKYLFRKEGQNVTLSCEQNLNHDAMYWYRQDPGQGLRLIYYSQIVNDFQKGDIAEGYSVSREKKESFPLTVTSAQKNPTAFYLCASRGQAMMNTEAFFGQGTRLTVV.

The CDR3 nucleotides read TGTGCCAGCAGCTTGCCATACAGGCTCTCAACTTACAATGAGCAGTTCTTC. This codes for CASSLPYRLSTYNEQFF. This chain joins TRBV7-9 and TRBJ2-1; TRBD1 might be the D (5 bases). Trimming removed 3 bases at V and 4 bases at J, with 19 bases between. This CDR3 contains 17 residues. Germline CDR1 and CDR2: SEHNR and FQNEAQ (reference sequence).

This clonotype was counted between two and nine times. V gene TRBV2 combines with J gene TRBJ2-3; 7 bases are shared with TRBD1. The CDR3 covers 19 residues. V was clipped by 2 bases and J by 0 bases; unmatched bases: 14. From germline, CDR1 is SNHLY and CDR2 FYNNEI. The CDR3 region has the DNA TGTGCCAGCAGTGAAAAGAATCAGGGCAGGGGGAATAGCACAGATACGCAGTATTTT. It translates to CASSEKNQGRGNSTDTQYF. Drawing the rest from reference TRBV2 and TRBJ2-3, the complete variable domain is EPEVTQTPSHQVTQMGQEVILRCVPISNHLYFYWYRQILGQKVEFLVSFYNNEISEKSEIFDDQFSVERPDGSNFTLKIRSTKLEDSAMYFCASSEKNQGRGNSTDTQYFGPGTRLTVL.

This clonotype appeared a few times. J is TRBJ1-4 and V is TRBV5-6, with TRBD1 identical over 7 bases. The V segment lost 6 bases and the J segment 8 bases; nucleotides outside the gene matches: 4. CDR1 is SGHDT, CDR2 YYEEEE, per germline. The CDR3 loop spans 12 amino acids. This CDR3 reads CASTQGLEKLFF. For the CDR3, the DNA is TGTGCCAGCACACAGGGGTTGGAAAAACTGTTTTTT.

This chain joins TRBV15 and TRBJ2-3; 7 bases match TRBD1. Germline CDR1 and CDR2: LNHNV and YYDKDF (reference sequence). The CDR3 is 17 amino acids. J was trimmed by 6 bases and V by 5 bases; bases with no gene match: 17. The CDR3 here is CATSQLKGARAVDTQYF. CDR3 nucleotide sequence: TGTGCCACCAGCCAGCTAAAGGGGGCGCGGGCGGTTGATACGCAGTATTTT. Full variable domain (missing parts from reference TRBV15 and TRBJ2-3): DAMVIQNPRYQVTQFGKPVTLSCSQTLNHNVMYWYQQKSSQAPKLLFHYYDKDFNNEADTPDNFQSRRPNTSFCFLDIRSPGLGDTAMYLCATSQLKGARAVDTQYFGPGTRLTVL.

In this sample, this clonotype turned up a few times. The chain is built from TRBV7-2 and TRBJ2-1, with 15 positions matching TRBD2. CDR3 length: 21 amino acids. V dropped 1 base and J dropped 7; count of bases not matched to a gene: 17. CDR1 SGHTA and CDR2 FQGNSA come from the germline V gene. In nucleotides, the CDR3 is TGTGCCAGCAGCTTAGTAAAGGCCGGACTAGCGGGAGGGCCAAGTAGGAATGAGCAGTTCTTC. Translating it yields CASSLVKAGLAGGPSRNEQFF.

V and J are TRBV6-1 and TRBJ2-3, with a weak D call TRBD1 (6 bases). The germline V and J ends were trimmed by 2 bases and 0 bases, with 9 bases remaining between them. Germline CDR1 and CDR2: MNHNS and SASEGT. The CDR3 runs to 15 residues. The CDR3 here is CASSEWGLSTDTQYF. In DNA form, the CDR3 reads TGTGCCAGCAGTGAATGGGGGCTAAGCACAGATACGCAGTATTTT.

The CDR3 protein is CASSSDWARGAFF. The CDR3 DNA sequence: TGTGCCAGCAGCAGCGATTGGGCCCGGGGAGCTTTCTTT. V and J are TRBV7-2 and TRBJ1-1; D ambiguous. This CDR3 has 13 residues. Between the trimmed V and J ends, which lost 5 bases and 10 bases, there was a span of 17 bases. The germline gives CDR1 SGHTA, CDR2 FQGNSA.

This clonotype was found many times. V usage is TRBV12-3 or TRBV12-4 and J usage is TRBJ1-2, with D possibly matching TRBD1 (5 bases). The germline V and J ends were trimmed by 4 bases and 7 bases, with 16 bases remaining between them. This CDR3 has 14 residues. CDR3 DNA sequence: TGTGCCAGCAGTTCCAGATCCGGGGGTTCTGGCTACACCTTC. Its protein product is CASSSRSGGSGYTF.

The CDR3 bases are TGTGCCAGCAGTGGGGACAGGGCGGTTAAAACCGGGGAGCTGTTTTTT. Amino acids: CASSGDRAVKTGELFF. The gene calls are TRBV2 and TRBJ2-2; 9 positions match TRBD1. The germline gives CDR1 SNHLY, CDR2 FYNNEI. The V segment lost 4 bases and the J segment 5 bases; nucleotides outside the gene matches: 8. The CDR3 contains 16 residues.

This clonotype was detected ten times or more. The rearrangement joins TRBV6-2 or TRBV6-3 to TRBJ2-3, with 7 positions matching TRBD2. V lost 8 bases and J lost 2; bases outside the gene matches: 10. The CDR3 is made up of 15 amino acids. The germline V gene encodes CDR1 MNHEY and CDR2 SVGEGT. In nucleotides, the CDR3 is TGTGCCAGCGGGGAAGGACGGGAGGCCACAGATACGCAGTATTTT. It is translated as CASGEGREATDTQYF.

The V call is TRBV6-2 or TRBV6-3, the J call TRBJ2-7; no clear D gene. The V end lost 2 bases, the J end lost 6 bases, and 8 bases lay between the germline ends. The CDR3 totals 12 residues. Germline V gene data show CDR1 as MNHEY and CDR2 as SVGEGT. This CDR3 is CASSYMGFEQYF. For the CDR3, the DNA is TGTGCCAGCAGTTACATGGGTTTCGAGCAGTACTTC.

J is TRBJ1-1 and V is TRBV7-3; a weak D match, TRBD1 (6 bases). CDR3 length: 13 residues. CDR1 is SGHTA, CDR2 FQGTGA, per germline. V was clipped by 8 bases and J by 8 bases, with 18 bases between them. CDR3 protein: CASSRIPGEEAFF. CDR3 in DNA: TGTGCCAGCTCTAGGATTCCAGGGGAAGAAGCTTTCTTT.

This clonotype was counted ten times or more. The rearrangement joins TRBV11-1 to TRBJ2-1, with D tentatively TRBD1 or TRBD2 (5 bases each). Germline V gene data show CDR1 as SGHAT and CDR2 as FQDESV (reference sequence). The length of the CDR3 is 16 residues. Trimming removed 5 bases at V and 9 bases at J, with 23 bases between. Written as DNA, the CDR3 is TGTGCCAGCAGCATTCACCGGGACGGATTTCAATTTGAGCAGTTCTTC. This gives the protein CASSIHRDGFQFEQFF.

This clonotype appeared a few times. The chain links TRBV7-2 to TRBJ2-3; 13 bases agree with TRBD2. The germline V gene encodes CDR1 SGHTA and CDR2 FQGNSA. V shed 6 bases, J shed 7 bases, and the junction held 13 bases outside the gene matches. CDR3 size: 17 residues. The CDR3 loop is CASSLRTSGSTSHTQYF. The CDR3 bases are TGTGCCAGCAGTTTACGGACTAGCGGGAGTACTTCGCATACGCAGTATTTT.